This TCR beta chain was sequenced in a study of CD8+CD57+ T cells in acquired aplastic anemia. Profiles of TCR beta VDJ and CDR3 were generated from a genomic DNA template. A single record per CDR3 protein comes from TCRdb applying MiXCR to the reads. The sample consists of about 130,000 distinct CDR3 sequences, 48% of them appearing once. The specimen sequenced was sorted CD4+, CD8+, or CD8+CD57+ T cells (not recorded which) from PBMCs. The clonotype originates from a human donor in good health, serving as a control.

CDR3 coding DNA: TGTGCCAGCAGTGCTGGGTTCGGTGGATCAGATACGCAGTATTTT. This encodes CASSAGFGGSDTQYF. This chain links TRBV2 with TRBJ2-3; D is undetermined. CDR3 size: 15 residues. With 4 bases removed from V and 4 bases from J, the gap between germline ends came to 15 bases. Per germline, CDR1 SNHLY and CDR2 FYNNEI.